The rows below give T cell receptor beta chains drawn from one sample of a study of cytomegalovirus exposure and HLA in healthy donors. TCRdb keeps only in-frame clones here, not all; method: immunoSEQ multiplex PCR. The sample lists under 200,000 clones, about 80% occurring once. The sequencing input was PBMCs. The receptors were sampled from a man aged 25 to 45 in good health and CMV-seronegative. CDR3s include the opening cysteine and the closing phenylalanine or tryptophan. Each record gives: D gene, V gene, J gene, clone size, CDR3 DNA, CDR3 protein. A D gene is named only where the DNA matches it firmly. Clone size, where shown, is once, few, many, or a class for clones that have expanded.

d_gene: NA
v_gene: TRBV19
j_gene: TRBJ1-5
abundance: NA
CDR3nt: TGTGCCAGTAGTATGGCCGGCGGCAGCAATCAGCCCCAGCATTTT
CDR3aa: CASSMAGGSNQPQHF

d_gene: TRBD1
v_gene: TRBV2
j_gene: TRBJ2-5
abundance: NA
CDR3nt: TGTGCCAGCAGAGGGACAGGGGGCCAAGAGACCCAGTACTTC
CDR3aa: CASRGTGGQETQYF

d_gene: NA
v_gene: TRBV19
j_gene: TRBJ1-4
abundance: NA
CDR3nt: TGTGCCAGTAGTAAACCCCCGGGAGCGGGTGAAAAACTGTTTTTT
CDR3aa: CASSKPPGAGEKLFF

d_gene: TRBD2
v_gene: TRBV6-4
j_gene: TRBJ2-1
abundance: few
CDR3nt: TGTGCCAGCAGTGAAGTGACTAGCGGGATCAATGAGCAGTTCTTC
CDR3aa: CASSEVTSGINEQFF

d_gene: NA
v_gene: TRBV12-5
j_gene: TRBJ1-2
abundance: NA
CDR3nt: TGTGCTAGTGGTTTGGACAGGGTGGGAGACTACACCTTC
CDR3aa: CASGLDRVGDYTF

d_gene: TRBD1
v_gene: TRBV28
j_gene: TRBJ1-2
abundance: NA
CDR3nt: TGTGCCAGCAGTTCGGGACAGAAGCCCTATGGCTACACCTTC
CDR3aa: CASSSGQKPYGYTF

d_gene: TRBD1
v_gene: TRBV10-3
j_gene: TRBJ2-7
abundance: few
CDR3nt: TGTGCCATCAGTTCGGACAGGGGAGGTGAGCAGTACTTC
CDR3aa: CAISSDRGGEQYF

d_gene: NA
v_gene: TRBV19
j_gene: TRBJ2-1
abundance: few
CDR3nt: TGTGCCAGTAGTATCCGGTGGGGTAAGGAGGGTGAGCAGTTCTTC
CDR3aa: CASSIRWGKEGEQFF

d_gene: TRBD2
v_gene: TRBV5-1
j_gene: TRBJ2-7
abundance: NA
CDR3nt: TGCGCCAGCAGCGGCACTAGCGGGGTTGGACGGGAGCAGTACTTC
CDR3aa: CASSGTSGVGREQYF

d_gene: NA
v_gene: TRBV5-4
j_gene: TRBJ1-3
abundance: few
CDR3nt: TGTGCCAGCAGCTCCCGGGGAACTGGAAACACCATATATTTT
CDR3aa: CASSSRGTGNTIYF

d_gene: NA
v_gene: TRBV6-1
j_gene: TRBJ1-5
abundance: few
CDR3nt: TGTGCCAGCTCCCATTTTAATCAGCCCCAGCATTTT
CDR3aa: CASSHFNQPQHF

d_gene: TRBD2
v_gene: TRBV6-1
j_gene: TRBJ2-4
abundance: NA
CDR3nt: TGTGCCAGCCGGGGACTAGCGGGACCGAAAGACATTCAGTACTTC
CDR3aa: CASRGLAGPKDIQYF

d_gene: TRBD1
v_gene: TRBV19
j_gene: TRBJ1-5
abundance: NA
CDR3nt: TGTGCCGTCAACAGGGGGGGGATCAATCAGCCCCAGCATTTT
CDR3aa: CAVNRGGINQPQHF

d_gene: NA
v_gene: TRBV11-3
j_gene: TRBJ1-1
abundance: NA
CDR3nt: TGTGCCAGCAGCCCTACGTTCCGAGGGTCCTTGGGGACTGAAGCTTTCTTT
CDR3aa: CASSPTFRGSLGTEAFF

d_gene: TRBD2
v_gene: TRBV7-2
j_gene: TRBJ2-3
abundance: NA
CDR3nt: TGTGCCAGCAGCCTGGAACAAGCGGGAGGGGGAGATACGCAGTATTTT
CDR3aa: CASSLEQAGGGDTQYF

d_gene: NA
v_gene: TRBV4-1
j_gene: TRBJ1-3
abundance: NA
CDR3nt: TGCGCCAGCAGCCAAGCTCGGGGAAACACCATATATTTT
CDR3aa: CASSQARGNTIYF

d_gene: NA
v_gene: TRBV5-1
j_gene: TRBJ1-2
abundance: NA
CDR3nt: TGCGCCAGCAGGCCAAGGGGGGGGGTTGATGGCTACACCTTC
CDR3aa: CASRPRGGVDGYTF

d_gene: TRBD2
v_gene: TRBV6-1
j_gene: TRBJ2-7
abundance: NA
CDR3nt: TGTGCCAGCAGTGAAGTAGGCGGGAGTAGGTACGAGCAGTACTTC
CDR3aa: CASSEVGGSRYEQYF

d_gene: TRBD1
v_gene: TRBV10-2
j_gene: TRBJ1-5
abundance: once
CDR3nt: TGCGCCAGCAGAGACCTATGGACAGGGGGCGAGCCCCAGCATTTT
CDR3aa: CASRDLWTGGEPQHF

d_gene: NA
v_gene: TRBV2
j_gene: TRBJ2-1
abundance: NA
CDR3nt: TGTGCCAGCAGTTCGGACAGAATGATGGGGAATGAGCAGTTCTTC
CDR3aa: CASSSDRMMGNEQFF

d_gene: TRBD1
v_gene: TRBV2
j_gene: TRBJ2-5
abundance: NA
CDR3nt: TGTGCCAGCAGTCGACAGGGGGAGAAGACCCAGTACTTC
CDR3aa: CASSRQGEKTQYF

d_gene: NA
v_gene: TRBV4-1
j_gene: TRBJ2-7
abundance: NA
CDR3nt: TGCGCCAGCAGCCAAGATCCCGGAGGGTACTACGAGCAGTACTTC
CDR3aa: CASSQDPGGYYEQYF

d_gene: NA
v_gene: TRBV23-1
j_gene: TRBJ2-7
abundance: NA
CDR3nt: TGCGCCAGCAGGGGACACCTCTACGAGCAGTACTTC
CDR3aa: CASRGHLYEQYF